This T cell receptor beta chain emerged from a study of blood T cell repertoires in COVID-19 (dated by TCRdb to the early 2020s). In the study overall: The collaborator samples originated in the United States, Italy and Spain and spanned the acute and convalescent phases of COVID-19. The samples were drawn from the first 160 participants of the ongoing ImmuneRACE study and from some 1,300 subjects provided by 6 global collaborators. Nearly every sample came with metadata listing a de-identified subject ID, COVID-19 status, age in years and sex. The material from the prospective study consisted of cDNA or gDNA derived from T cells, B-cell-depleted T cells, or PBMCs. Where available, HLA class I and class II types were obtained from metadata supplied by the sample provider rather than from assay-based typing. A freely available public database, intended as a resource for researchers studying the immune response to SARS-CoV-2, is where the repertoires were released. Subjects who had been exposed to COVID-19, were actively infected with it, or had recovered from it provided the deeply sampled blood TCRbeta repertoires that made up the dataset.

Whole blood was collected in K2EDTA tubes by collaborating institutions according to the institutions' own protocols. For TCRbeta analysis, collaborators shipped samples in one of three forms: frozen whole blood, isolated PBMCs, or DNA extracted from either of those sample types. V is pared back by 0 bases and J by 7 bases, with 12 bases lying between the germline termini. The CDR3 numbers 15 residues from cysteine through phenylalanine. Only CDR3 DNA remains: 45 bases, in frame from the first base. The germline V gene provides CDR1 MNHEY and CDR2 SVGAGI. The immunoSEQ Assay, a bias-controlled multiplex PCR, was used to amplify TCRbeta CDR3 regions from genomic DNA. The original methods were these. The number of nucleated cells in each sample was estimated from the amplification of reference gene primers within the assay. Sequence reads were collapsed and filtered to measure the absolute abundance of every unique TCRbeta CDR3 rearrangement. Productive Simpson clonality was computed per sample as the square root of Simpson's diversity index over productive rearrangements. TCRdb stores this immuneACCESS table with in-frame sequences only. Part of the clones is absent; in the studies checked, under half of the shortfall reflects unresolved V genes, and no reason is known for the rest. V and J calls and clone size are as listed in that table; D and trimming were resolved from the DNA. The sample table contains 25,000 to 35,000 clones; only one count was recorded for 80% of them. The top ten clones comprise 35% to 55% of the sample.

This clone was seen just once. Its antigen is not yet known. No much larger clone exists at a distance of one base, and base qualities are not known. What the research found in general, with its limitations: Clinical and demographic metadata were provided uncurated, with the amount varying by source and participant.

Recombination linked TRBV6-5 to TRBJ1-4; perhaps TRBD1 is the D gene, with 5 bases matching. The receptor's source is a woman between 70 and 85 years old with acute or convalescent COVID-19. The material sequenced was peripheral blood. The CDR3 protein: CASSYSGGQGEKLFF. The DNA sequence is TGTGCCAGCAGTTACTCGGGTGGGCAGGGTGAAAAACTGTTTTTT.